A selection of T cell receptor beta chains follows, all from one sample in a study of glioma-infiltrating T cells. A single record per CDR3 protein comes from TCRdb applying MiXCR to the multiplex PCR reads. Found here are about 380,000 distinct CDR3 sequences, 41% of them singletons; the top ten hold approximately 12%. Specimen: glioma tissue, nonneoplastic brain tissue, or PBMCs (not recorded which). These receptors came from a human donor with low-grade glioma or glioblastoma, undergoing nonglioma brain surgery, or in good health (not recorded which). Both conserved end residues are trimmed from each CDR3. Fields, in order: CDR3 protein, V gene, J gene.

cdr3_aa: ASSSAWVETQY; v_call: TRBV11-2; j_call: TRBJ2-5
cdr3_aa: SESRREGPDTQY; v_call: TRBV20-1; j_call: TRBJ2-3
cdr3_aa: ASSQDNRGWAGYT; v_call: TRBV4-1; j_call: TRBJ1-2
cdr3_aa: ASSFGLHIQY; v_call: TRBV12-3/TRBV12-4; j_call: TRBJ2-4
cdr3_aa: ASSLSGPIRGYT; v_call: TRBV28; j_call: TRBJ1-2
cdr3_aa: DALLIGQGPNTEAF; v_call: TRBV28; j_call: TRBJ1-1
cdr3_aa: ASSPFGTETNYGYT; v_call: TRBV18; j_call: TRBJ1-2
cdr3_aa: ASSYSMGVSTDTQY; v_call: TRBV6-2/TRBV6-3; j_call: TRBJ2-3
cdr3_aa: ASSQRGTSASNEQF; v_call: TRBV18; j_call: TRBJ2-1
cdr3_aa: ASSFYRGPRTDTQY; v_call: TRBV7-2; j_call: TRBJ2-3
cdr3_aa: ASSDSTRDLGEKLF; v_call: TRBV25-1; j_call: TRBJ1-4
cdr3_aa: ASSQPPTGGYGRGYT; v_call: TRBV4-2; j_call: TRBJ1-2
cdr3_aa: ASSSPTRGNGRAPFRPYEQY; v_call: TRBV28; j_call: TRBJ2-7
cdr3_aa: ASSLVGQGVRGNTKAF; v_call: TRBV7-9; j_call: TRBJ1-1
cdr3_aa: ASSPSYKYPTDTQY; v_call: TRBV7-2; j_call: TRBJ2-3
cdr3_aa: ASRGWEGQVAEAF; v_call: TRBV19; j_call: TRBJ1-1
cdr3_aa: ASQGTSGSDEQF; v_call: TRBV5-1; j_call: TRBJ2-1
cdr3_aa: ASGVNTEAF; v_call: TRBV11-2; j_call: TRBJ1-1
cdr3_aa: ASSHPGVIYGYT; v_call: TRBV7-2; j_call: TRBJ1-2
cdr3_aa: ASSQDFPGMTDTQY; v_call: TRBV3-1; j_call: TRBJ2-3
cdr3_aa: ASSYSRTGIYEQY; v_call: TRBV6-5; j_call: TRBJ2-7
cdr3_aa: ASSSEYAADTQY; v_call: TRBV5-1; j_call: TRBJ2-3
cdr3_aa: ATSGPGQGFRETQY; v_call: TRBV27; j_call: TRBJ2-5
cdr3_aa: ASSFRASGRGNEQF; v_call: TRBV7-6; j_call: TRBJ2-1
cdr3_aa: ASNKNVFTDTQY; v_call: TRBV27; j_call: TRBJ2-3
cdr3_aa: ASGAGGRNSPLH; v_call: TRBV25-1; j_call: TRBJ1-6
cdr3_aa: ASSQERAGSYGYT; v_call: TRBV4-3; j_call: TRBJ1-2
cdr3_aa: ASRDRAGNTIY; v_call: TRBV6-1; j_call: TRBJ1-3
cdr3_aa: ASSLRTGATDTQY; v_call: TRBV7-3; j_call: TRBJ2-3
cdr3_aa: SVGGQGSYGYT; v_call: TRBV29-1; j_call: TRBJ1-2
cdr3_aa: SARQGAENTEAF; v_call: TRBV20-1; j_call: TRBJ1-1
cdr3_aa: ATRDPSNQPQH; v_call: TRBV15; j_call: TRBJ1-5
cdr3_aa: SAPGGVLNTEAF; v_call: TRBV20-1; j_call: TRBJ1-1
cdr3_aa: ASGLARGINQPQH; v_call: TRBV6-1; j_call: TRBJ1-5
cdr3_aa: ASSYGLEAYNEQF; v_call: TRBV6-1; j_call: TRBJ2-1
cdr3_aa: SASPGGYNEQF; v_call: TRBV20-1; j_call: TRBJ2-1
cdr3_aa: ASSPSRHEQF; v_call: TRBV11-2; j_call: TRBJ2-1
cdr3_aa: ASMWGRASGQF; v_call: TRBV2; j_call: TRBJ2-1
cdr3_aa: ASSPHTYQETQY; v_call: TRBV27; j_call: TRBJ2-5